Reported below is one T cell receptor beta chain. The antigen remains undetermined. This entry is derived from a study of blood T cells in healthy people across ages. Regarding the study as a whole: Older individuals had lower TCR beta diversity per million T cells (the decline was roughly linear). Changes seen in expanded clonotypes were possibly confounded by donor CMV status left unknown.

The authors isolated at least 6 million PBMCs per sample. The CDR3 is 15 amino acids. Deletions cut 0 bases from V and 4 bases from J, with 10 bases between. CDR1 and CDR2 (germline): LGHNA, YSLEER. Next came a second PCR, run for about 6 to 12 cycles, which used a sample-barcoded 5' primer along with a J-beta primer mix. Each of the cDNA molecules was tagged by a template-switch adaptor with 12 random nucleotides. A single record per CDR3 protein comes from TCRdb applying MiXCR to the 5' RACE reads. Of about 2 million distinct CDR3 sequences listed, roughly 52% are singletons. The source of this sequence is a woman aged 40 to 50 in good health. The sequenced sample was blood. The V gene is TRBV4-3, the J gene TRBJ2-1, with a possible D match to TRBD1 (5 bases). In DNA, the CDR3 is TGCGCCAGCAGCCAAGATGAAGGGGTTTACAATGAGCAGTTCTTC. This gives the protein CASSQDEGVYNEQFF.